These 21 T cell receptor beta chains came from one sample sequenced in a study of cytomegalovirus exposure and HLA in healthy donors. This PCR relied on a set of 60 Vbeta primers and 13 Jbeta primers. This table comes from immunoSEQ multiplex PCR, and its TCRdb copy is limited to in-frame clones, with some not included. The sample holds 150,000 to 200,000 clones, 70% to 85% seen once. Sequencing was performed on PBMCs. The receptors originated from a human donor in good health.

The chain joins TRBV25-1 to TRBJ2-5; TRBD2 might be the D (6 bases). Matching the DNA end better, TRBJ2-7 makes the J call doubtful. The CDR3 runs 14 residues. Germline loops: CDR1 MGHDK, CDR2 SYGVNS. This CDR3 reads CASSSPGDPYEQYF. The CDR3 region has the DNA TGTGCCAGCAGTTCTCCGGGGGACCCCTACGAGCAGTACTTC.

The V gene is TRBV18, the J gene TRBJ1-2; D may be TRBD1 (6 bases). Germline values: CDR1 KGHSH, CDR2 LQKENI. The V and J ends lost 3 bases and 4 bases respectively, with 9 bases between them. The CDR3 spans 13 residues. CDR3 region: CASSPGQPYGYTF. CDR3 bases: TGTGCCAGCTCACCCGGACAGCCCTATGGCTACACCTTC.

The genes are TRBV7-2 and TRBJ2-7; no clear D. The V end was cut by 3 bases, the J end by 0 bases, with 9 bases between. The germline V gene has CDR1 SGHTA and CDR2 FQGNSA. The CDR3 has 14 residues. The CDR3 region is CASSFLSPSYEQYF. Written as DNA, the CDR3 is TGTGCCAGCAGCTTTCTCTCTCCCTCCTACGAGCAGTACTTC.

The chain combines TRBV19 with TRBJ1-5, with TRBD1 matching 8 bases. The CDR3 totals 16 residues. The germline CDR1 and CDR2 sequences are LNHDA and SQIVND (reference sequence). Losses at the gene ends were 6 bases for V and 4 bases for J; bases not matched to a gene: 11. CDR3 bases: TGTGCCAGTAGGGATCACCGGGACAGGTATAATCAGCCCCAGCATTTT. It specifies CASRDHRDRYNQPQHF.

A word on this clone: Mismatch with germline at one junction end may stem from a read error. The rearrangement links TRBV9 to TRBJ1-2, with 10 bases matching TRBD1. The CDR3 runs 13 residues. Germline V lookup: CDR1 SGDLS, CDR2 YYNGEE. This chain's CDR3 is CASSVPLGTGDSF. CDR3 nucleotides: TGTGCCAGCAGCGTCCCTCTAGGGACAGGGGATTCCTTC. The full variable domain, its missing parts supplied by reference TRBV9 and TRBJ1-2, is DSGVTQTPKHLITATGQRVTLRCSPRSGDLSVYWYQQSLDQGLQFLIQYYNGEERAKGNILERFSAQQFPDLHSELNLSSLELGDSALYFCASSVPLGTGDSFGSGTRLTVV.

The chain joins TRBV7-3 to TRBJ2-2; tentative D call: TRBD1 (5 bases). Germline V gene sequence: CDR1 SGHTA, CDR2 FQGTGA. V was shortened by 3 bases and J by 4 bases, with 6 bases between the two germline ends. The CDR3 is made up of 13 amino acids. The CDR3 is CASSLDITGELFF. CDR3 DNA sequence: TGTGCCAGCAGCTTGGACATCACCGGGGAGCTGTTTTTT.

The gene calls are TRBV7-3 and TRBJ2-2; 8 nucleotides align to TRBD2. Germline loops: CDR1 SGHTA, CDR2 FQGTGA. The CDR3 contains 16 residues. With 5 bases clipped from V and 0 bases from J, the junction kept 5 bases outside the gene matches. The CDR3 protein is CASSPLAGSNTGELFF. CDR3 nucleotides: TGTGCCAGCAGCCCCCTAGCGGGCTCGAACACCGGGGAGCTGTTTTTT.

This clone appeared a few times. V and J are TRBV6-1 and TRBJ1-2, with 11 bases lining up with TRBD1. V shed 3 bases, J shed 5 bases, and the junction held 5 bases outside the gene matches. CDR3 length: 15 amino acids. The germline CDR1 and CDR2 sequences are MNHNS and SASEGT. CDR3 DNA: TGTGCCAGCAGTGAGGGGGGACAGGGGGTTTATGGCTACACCTTC. Translating gives CASSEGGQGVYGYTF.

The chain links TRBV7-6 to TRBJ1-6, with D possibly matching TRBD1 (6 bases). The CDR3 is 16 amino acids. Germline V gene sequence: CDR1 SGHVS, CDR2 FNYEAQ. V dropped 5 bases and J dropped 0 bases, with 11 bases sitting between them. CDR3 coding DNA: TGTGCCAGCAGCCCAGGGGCAAGCTCCTATAATTCACCCCTCCACTTT. It specifies CASSPGASSYNSPLHF.

The J gene is TRBJ1-6, the V gene TRBV19; D not resolved. The V and J ends lost 3 bases and 10 bases respectively, with 13 bases between them. The germline V gene has CDR1 LNHDA and CDR2 SQIVND (reference sequence). The CDR3 is 14 amino acids. The CDR3 protein is CASSIDGGRSPLHF. CDR3 nucleotide sequence: TGTGCCAGTAGTATCGATGGAGGGCGCTCACCCCTCCACTTT.

The rearrangement uses TRBV7-9 and TRBJ1-2, with TRBD1 as a possible D gene (6 bases). Germline CDR1 SEHNR, CDR2 FQNEAQ (reference sequence). The CDR3 runs 17 residues. Trimming stripped 5 bases from V and 4 bases from J, with 23 bases between. In nucleotides, the CDR3 is TGTGCCAGCAGCCCAAGTGGGGCCTTCAGGGGAATCTATGGCTACACCTTC. It yields the protein CASSPSGAFRGIYGYTF.

The rearrangement joins TRBV9 to TRBJ1-1; TRBD1 agrees at 9 bases. This CDR3 has 16 amino acids. Germline V gene lookup returns CDR1 SGDLS and CDR2 YYNGEE. The V and J ends lost 2 bases and 4 bases, in that order; junction bases with no gene match: 9. CDR3 in DNA: TGTGCCAGCAGCGTCTACAGGGGGCGGCTGGCCACTGAAGCTTTCTTT. It encodes CASSVYRGRLATEAFF.

The V call is TRBV7-3, the J call TRBJ2-5; 8 bases line up with TRBD1. The trim removed 0 bases at V and 1 base at J, leaving 1 base unmatched. Germline loops: CDR1 SGHTA, CDR2 FQGTGA. The CDR3 is 15 residues long. CDR3 region: CASSLTGQAQETQYF. CDR3 sequence (DNA): TGTGCCAGCAGCTTAACGGGACAGGCCCAAGAGACCCAGTACTTC.

The J gene is TRBJ2-3, the V gene TRBV6-1; TRBD1 might be the D (5 bases). Germline V gives CDR1 MNHNS, CDR2 SASEGT. The CDR3 has 14 residues. Trimming removed 7 bases from V and 0 bases from J, with 11 bases in between. The CDR3 spells CASKAQESTDTQYF. The CDR3 DNA sequence: TGTGCCAGCAAAGCACAGGAGAGCACAGATACGCAGTATTTT.

The chain carries TRBV5-1 and TRBJ2-7, with a weak D call TRBD1 (5 bases). CDR1 is SGHRS, CDR2 YFSETQ, per germline. Trimming shortened V by 0 bases and J by 6 bases, and 13 bases separated the two germline ends. This CDR3 has 14 residues. In DNA, the CDR3 is TGCGCCAGCAGCTTGGCAATCCAGGACACCGAGCAGTACTTC. Protein product: CASSLAIQDTEQYF.

The genes are TRBV19 and TRBJ1-2, with TRBD1 matching 7 bases. Per the germline V gene, CDR1 is LNHDA and CDR2 is SQIVND (reference sequence). This CDR3 is built from 15 residues. V was clipped by 7 bases and J by 4 bases; unmatched bases: 12. The CDR3 bases are TGTGCCAGTACCGCTATGTTAACAGGGGTCTATGGCTACACCTTC. Its translation: CASTAMLTGVYGYTF.

The V gene is TRBV19, the J gene TRBJ1-2, with 7 nucleotides matching TRBD1. The V gene's germline CDR1 is LNHDA and CDR2 SQIVND (reference sequence). With 0 bases clipped from V and 0 bases from J, the junction kept 4 bases outside the gene matches. CDR3 length: 16 amino acids. DNA of the CDR3: TGTGCCAGTAGTATAGAGGCAGGGGGAGCTAACTATGGCTACACCTTC. Amino acid sequence: CASSIEAGGANYGYTF.

The chain couples TRBV11-2 to TRBJ2-7; 8 bases agree with TRBD2. Germline V gene data show CDR1 as SGHAT and CDR2 as FQNNGV. This CDR3 region has 15 residues. V shed 3 bases and J 2 bases; nucleotides not matched to a gene: 6. The CDR3 sequence: CASSFSSSGAYEQYF. In nucleotides, the CDR3 is TGTGCCAGCAGCTTTTCTAGTAGCGGGGCCTACGAGCAGTACTTC.

The chain uses TRBV7-9 and TRBJ1-5, with 9 bases lining up with TRBD1. V was clipped by 1 base and J by 6 bases; unmatched bases: 7. Germline V gene lookup returns CDR1 SEHNR and CDR2 FQNEAQ (reference sequence). The length of the CDR3 is 16 residues. The CDR3 is CASSLVGQGGGQPQHF. DNA for the CDR3: TGTGCCAGCAGCTTAGTGGGACAGGGAGGCGGTCAGCCCCAGCATTTT.

The J gene is TRBJ1-5, the V gene TRBV18, with 7 bases fitting TRBD1. The ends lost 3 bases at V and 2 bases at J; junction bases unmatched: 4. This CDR3 contains 15 residues. CDR1 and CDR2 (germline): KGHSH, LQKENI. The CDR3 spells CASSPFDRGNQPQHF. The CDR3 DNA reads TGTGCCAGCTCACCGTTTGACAGGGGCAATCAGCCCCAGCATTTT.

The genes are TRBV6-1 and TRBJ1-1; D may be TRBD1 (6 bases). V was clipped by 2 bases and J by 1 base, with 20 bases between them. The V gene's germline CDR1 is MNHNS and CDR2 SASEGT. The CDR3 spans 18 residues. This CDR3 reads CASSESPLVAGANTEAFF. CDR3 DNA sequence: TGTGCCAGCAGTGAATCCCCGTTGGTGGCAGGGGCGAACACTGAAGCTTTCTTT.